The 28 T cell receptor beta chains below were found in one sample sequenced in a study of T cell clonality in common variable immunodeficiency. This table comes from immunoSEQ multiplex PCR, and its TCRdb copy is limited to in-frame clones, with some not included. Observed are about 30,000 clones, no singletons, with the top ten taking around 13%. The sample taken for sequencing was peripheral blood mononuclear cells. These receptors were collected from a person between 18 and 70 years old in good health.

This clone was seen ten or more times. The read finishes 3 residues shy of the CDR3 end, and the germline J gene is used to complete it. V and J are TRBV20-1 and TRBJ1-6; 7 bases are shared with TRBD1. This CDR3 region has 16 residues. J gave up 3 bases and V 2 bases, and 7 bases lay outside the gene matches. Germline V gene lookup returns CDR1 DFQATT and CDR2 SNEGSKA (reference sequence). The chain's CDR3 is CSARNSGQIYNSPLHF. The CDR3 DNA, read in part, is TGCAGTGCTAGAAACTCGGGACAGATCTATAATTCACCC.

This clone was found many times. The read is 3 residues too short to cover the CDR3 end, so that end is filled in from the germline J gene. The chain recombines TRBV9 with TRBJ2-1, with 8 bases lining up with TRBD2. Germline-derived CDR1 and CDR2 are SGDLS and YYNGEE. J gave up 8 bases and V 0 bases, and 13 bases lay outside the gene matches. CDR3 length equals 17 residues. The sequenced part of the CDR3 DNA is TGTGCCAGCAGCGTAGCTTCTGTTCGGACTAGCAGAGATGAG. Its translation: CASSVASVRTSRDE. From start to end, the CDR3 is CASSVASVRTSRDEQFF.

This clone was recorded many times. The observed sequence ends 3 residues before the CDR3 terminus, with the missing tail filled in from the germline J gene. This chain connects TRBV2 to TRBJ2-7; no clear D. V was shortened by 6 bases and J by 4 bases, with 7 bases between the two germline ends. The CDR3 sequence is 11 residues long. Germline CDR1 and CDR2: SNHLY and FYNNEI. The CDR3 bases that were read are TGTGCCAGCAGGGAAACTTACGAG. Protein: CASRETYE. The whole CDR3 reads CASRETYEQYF.

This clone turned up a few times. The CDR3 sequence is CASSYTGEHYEQYF. The part of the CDR3 DNA that was read is TGTGCCAGCAGTTACACAGGGGAGCACTACGAG. V and J are TRBV6-2 or TRBV6-3 and TRBJ2-7, with 7 bases matching TRBD1. The read halts 3 residues ahead of the CDR3 end, with the missing end drawn from the germline J gene. The J segment lost 3 bases and the V segment lost 2 bases, leaving 4 bases of the junction unmatched. CDR1 and CDR2 (germline): MNHEY, SVGEGT. The CDR3 totals 14 residues.

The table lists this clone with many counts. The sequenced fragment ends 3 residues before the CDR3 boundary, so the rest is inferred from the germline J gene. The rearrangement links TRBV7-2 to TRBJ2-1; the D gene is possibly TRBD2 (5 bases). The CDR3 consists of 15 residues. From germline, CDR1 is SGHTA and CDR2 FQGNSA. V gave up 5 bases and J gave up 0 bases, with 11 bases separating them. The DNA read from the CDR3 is TGTGCCAGCAGCGCGCGACTACCCTCCTACAATGAG. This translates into CASSARLPSYNE. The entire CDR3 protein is CASSARLPSYNEQFF. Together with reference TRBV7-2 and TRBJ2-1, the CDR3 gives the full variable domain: GAGVSQSPSNKVTEKGKDVELRCDPISGHTALYWYRQSLGQGLEFLIYFQGNSAPDKSGLPSDRFSAERTGGSVSTLTIQRTQQEDSAVYLCASSARLPSYNEQFFGPGTRLTVL.

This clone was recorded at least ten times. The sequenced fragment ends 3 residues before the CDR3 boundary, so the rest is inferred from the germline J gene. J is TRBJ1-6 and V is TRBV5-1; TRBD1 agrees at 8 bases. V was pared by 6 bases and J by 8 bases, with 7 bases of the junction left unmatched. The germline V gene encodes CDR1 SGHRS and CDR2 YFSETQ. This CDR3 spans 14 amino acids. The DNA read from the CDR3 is TGCGCCAGCACCCCGACAGGGGATTATTCACCC. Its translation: CASTPTGDYSP. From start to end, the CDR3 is CASTPTGDYSPLHF.

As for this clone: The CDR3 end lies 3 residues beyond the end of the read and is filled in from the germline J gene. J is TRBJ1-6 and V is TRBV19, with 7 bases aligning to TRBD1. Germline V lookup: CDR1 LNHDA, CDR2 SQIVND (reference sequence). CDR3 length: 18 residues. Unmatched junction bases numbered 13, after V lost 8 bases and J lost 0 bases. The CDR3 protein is CASARDSGSSSYNSPLHF. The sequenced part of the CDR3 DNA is TGTGCCAGTGCACGGGACAGCGGATCCAGCTCCTATAATTCACCC.

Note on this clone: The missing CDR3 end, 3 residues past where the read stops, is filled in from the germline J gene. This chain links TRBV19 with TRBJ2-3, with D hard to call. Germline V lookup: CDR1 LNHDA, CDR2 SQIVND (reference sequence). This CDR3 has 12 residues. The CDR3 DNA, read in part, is TGTGCCAGTAGTATATCAGGAGAGACG. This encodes CASSISGET. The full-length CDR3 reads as CASSISGETQYF.

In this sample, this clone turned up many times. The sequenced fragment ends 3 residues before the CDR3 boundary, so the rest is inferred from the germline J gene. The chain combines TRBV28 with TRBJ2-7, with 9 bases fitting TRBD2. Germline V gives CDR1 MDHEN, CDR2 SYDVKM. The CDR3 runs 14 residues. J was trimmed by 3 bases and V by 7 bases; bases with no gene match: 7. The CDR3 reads CASTQGLALYEQYF. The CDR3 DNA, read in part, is TGTGCCAGCACCCAGGGACTAGCCCTCTACGAG. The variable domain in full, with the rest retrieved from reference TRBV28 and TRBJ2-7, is DVKVTQSSRYLVKRTGEKVFLECVQDMDHENMFWYRQDPGLGLRLIYFSYDVKMKEKGDIPEGYSVSREKKERFSLILESASTNQTSMYLCASTQGLALYEQYFGPGTRLTVT.

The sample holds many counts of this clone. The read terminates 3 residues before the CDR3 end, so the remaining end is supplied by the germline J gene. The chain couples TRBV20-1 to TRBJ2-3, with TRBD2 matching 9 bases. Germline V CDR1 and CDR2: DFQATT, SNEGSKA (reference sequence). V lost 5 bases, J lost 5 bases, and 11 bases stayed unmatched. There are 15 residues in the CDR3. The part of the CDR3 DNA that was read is TGCAGTGCTCCCCGCGGGGGGGCCGGGGGAGATACG. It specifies CSAPRGGAGGDT. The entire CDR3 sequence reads CSAPRGGAGGDTQYF.

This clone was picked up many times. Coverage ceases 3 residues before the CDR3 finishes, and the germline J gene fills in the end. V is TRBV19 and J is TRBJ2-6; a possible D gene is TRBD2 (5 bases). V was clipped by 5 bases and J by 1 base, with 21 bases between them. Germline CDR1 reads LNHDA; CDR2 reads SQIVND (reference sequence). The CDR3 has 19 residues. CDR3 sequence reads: CASSSLPRGSGSGANVLTF. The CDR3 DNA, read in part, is TGTGCCAGTAGTTCCCTCCCTCGGGGATCGGGTTCTGGGGCCAACGTC.

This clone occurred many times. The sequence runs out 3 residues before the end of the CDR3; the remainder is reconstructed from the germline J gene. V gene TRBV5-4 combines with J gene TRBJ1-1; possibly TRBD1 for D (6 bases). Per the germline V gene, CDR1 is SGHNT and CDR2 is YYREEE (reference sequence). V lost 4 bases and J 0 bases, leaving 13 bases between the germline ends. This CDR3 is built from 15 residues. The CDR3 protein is CASSETGGLNTEAFF. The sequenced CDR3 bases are TGTGCCAGCAGCGAGACAGGAGGTTTGAACACTGAA.

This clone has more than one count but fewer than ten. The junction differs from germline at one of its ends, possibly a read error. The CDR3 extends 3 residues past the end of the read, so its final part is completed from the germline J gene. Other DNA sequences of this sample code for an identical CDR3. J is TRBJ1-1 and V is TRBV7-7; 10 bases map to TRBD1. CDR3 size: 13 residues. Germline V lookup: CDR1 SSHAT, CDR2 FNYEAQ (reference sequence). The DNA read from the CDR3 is TGTGCTAGCAGCGAAGGGACAGGGGCTGAG. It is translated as CASSEGTGAE. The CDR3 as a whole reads CASSEGTGAEAFF.

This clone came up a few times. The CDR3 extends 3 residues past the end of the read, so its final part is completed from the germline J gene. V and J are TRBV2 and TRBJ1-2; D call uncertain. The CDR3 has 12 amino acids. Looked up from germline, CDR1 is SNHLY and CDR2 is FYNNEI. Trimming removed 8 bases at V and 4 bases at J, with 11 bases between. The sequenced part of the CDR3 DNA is TGTGCCAGCTCCCCGACGGGCTATGGC. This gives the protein CASSPTGYG. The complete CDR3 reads CASSPTGYGYTF.

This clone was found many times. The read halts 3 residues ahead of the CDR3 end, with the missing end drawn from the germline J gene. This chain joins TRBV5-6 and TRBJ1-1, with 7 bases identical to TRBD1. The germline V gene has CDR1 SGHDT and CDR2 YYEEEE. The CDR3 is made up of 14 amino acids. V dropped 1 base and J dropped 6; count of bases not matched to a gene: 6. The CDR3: CASSLRQGRAEAFF. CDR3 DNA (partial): TGTGCCAGCAGCTTGCGACAGGGAAGGGCTGAA.

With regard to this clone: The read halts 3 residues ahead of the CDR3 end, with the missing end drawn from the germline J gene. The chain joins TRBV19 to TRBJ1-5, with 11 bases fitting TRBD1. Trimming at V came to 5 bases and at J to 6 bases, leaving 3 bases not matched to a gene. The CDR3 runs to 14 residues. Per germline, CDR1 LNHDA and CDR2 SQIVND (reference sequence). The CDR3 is CASSSGTGGQPQHF. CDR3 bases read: TGTGCCAGTAGTTCAGGGACAGGGGGTCAGCCC.

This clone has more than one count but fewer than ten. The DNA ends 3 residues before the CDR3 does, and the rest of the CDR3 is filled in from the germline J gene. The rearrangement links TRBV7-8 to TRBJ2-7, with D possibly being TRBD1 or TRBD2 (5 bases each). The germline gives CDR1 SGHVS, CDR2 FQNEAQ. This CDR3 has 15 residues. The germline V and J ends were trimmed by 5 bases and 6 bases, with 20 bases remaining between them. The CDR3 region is CASSPRQGEQAEQYF. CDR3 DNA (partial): TGTGCCAGCAGCCCCCGCCAGGGAGAGCAGGCCGAG.

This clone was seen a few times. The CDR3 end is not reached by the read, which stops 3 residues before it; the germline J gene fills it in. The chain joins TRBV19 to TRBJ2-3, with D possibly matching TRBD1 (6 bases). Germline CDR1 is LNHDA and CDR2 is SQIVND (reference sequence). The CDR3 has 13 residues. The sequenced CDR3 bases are TGTGCCAGTAGTATCGTGGGACATGAGACG. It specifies CASSIVGHET. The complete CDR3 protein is CASSIVGHETQYF.

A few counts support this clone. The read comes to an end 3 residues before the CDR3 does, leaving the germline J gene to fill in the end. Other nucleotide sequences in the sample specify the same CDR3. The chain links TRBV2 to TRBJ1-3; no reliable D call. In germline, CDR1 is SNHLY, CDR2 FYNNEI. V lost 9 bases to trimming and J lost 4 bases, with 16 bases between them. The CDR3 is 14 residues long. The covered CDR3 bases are TGTGCCAGTAGCGAGGAACAGCTAGGAAACACC. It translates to CASSEEQLGNT. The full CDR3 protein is CASSEEQLGNTIYF.

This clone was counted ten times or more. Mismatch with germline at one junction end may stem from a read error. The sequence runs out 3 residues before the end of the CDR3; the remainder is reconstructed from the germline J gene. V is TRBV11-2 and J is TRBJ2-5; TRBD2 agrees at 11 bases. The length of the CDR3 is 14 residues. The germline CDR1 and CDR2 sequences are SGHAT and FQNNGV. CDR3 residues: CASRLAGGRETQYF. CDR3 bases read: TGTGCCAGCAGATTAGCGGGGGGGCGCGAGACC.

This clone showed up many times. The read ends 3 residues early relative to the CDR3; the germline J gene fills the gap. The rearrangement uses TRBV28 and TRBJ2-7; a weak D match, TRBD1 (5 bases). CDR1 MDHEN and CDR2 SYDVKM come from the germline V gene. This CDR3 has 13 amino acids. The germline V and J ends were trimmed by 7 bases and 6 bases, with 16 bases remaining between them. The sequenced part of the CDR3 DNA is TGTGCCAGCACCAGGGCCCCAGGGTTCGAG. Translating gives CASTRAPGFE. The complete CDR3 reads CASTRAPGFEQYF.

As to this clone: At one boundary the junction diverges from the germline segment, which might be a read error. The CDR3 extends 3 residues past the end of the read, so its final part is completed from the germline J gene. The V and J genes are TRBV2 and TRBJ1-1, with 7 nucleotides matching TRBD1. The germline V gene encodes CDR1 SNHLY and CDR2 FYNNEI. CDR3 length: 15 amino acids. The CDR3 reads CASKVQGISVTGAFF. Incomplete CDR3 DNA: TGTGCCAGCAAGGTACAGGGGATTTCGGTCACTGGA.

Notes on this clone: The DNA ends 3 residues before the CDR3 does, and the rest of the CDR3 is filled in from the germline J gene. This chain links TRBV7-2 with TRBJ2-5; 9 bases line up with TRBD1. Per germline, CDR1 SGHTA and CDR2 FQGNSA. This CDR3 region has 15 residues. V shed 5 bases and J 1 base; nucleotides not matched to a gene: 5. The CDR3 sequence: CASSPDRGSQETQYF. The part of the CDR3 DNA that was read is TGTGCCAGCAGCCCGGACAGGGGAAGCCAAGAGACC.

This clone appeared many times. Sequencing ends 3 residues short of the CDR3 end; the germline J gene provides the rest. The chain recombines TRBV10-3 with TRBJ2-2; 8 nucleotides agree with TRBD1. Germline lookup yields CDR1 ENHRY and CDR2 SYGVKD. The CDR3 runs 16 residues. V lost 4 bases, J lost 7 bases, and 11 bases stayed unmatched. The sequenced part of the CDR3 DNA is TGTGCCATCAGTGCCACAGGGGGAGAATGGATCGGGGAG. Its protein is CAISATGGEWIGE. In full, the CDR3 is CAISATGGEWIGELFF.

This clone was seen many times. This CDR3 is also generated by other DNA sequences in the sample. CDR3 in amino acids: CASSIDPDRGYADTQYF. The sequenced CDR3 bases are TGTGCCAGTAGTATAGATCCAGACAGGGGCTATGCGGATACG. The V call is TRBV19, the J call TRBJ2-3, with TRBD1 identical over 8 bases. The CDR3 end falls 3 residues outside the read, so it is completed with the germline J gene. The V gene end was trimmed by 0 bases and the J gene end by 6 bases; junction bases not matched to a gene: 11. Germline CDR1 LNHDA, CDR2 SQIVND (reference sequence). This CDR3 region has 17 residues.

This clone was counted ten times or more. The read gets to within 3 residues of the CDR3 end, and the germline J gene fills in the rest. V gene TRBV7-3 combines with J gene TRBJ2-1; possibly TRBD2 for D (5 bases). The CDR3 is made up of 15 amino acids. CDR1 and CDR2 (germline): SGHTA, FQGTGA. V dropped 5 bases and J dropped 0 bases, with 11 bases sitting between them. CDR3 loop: CASSRAASSYNEQFF. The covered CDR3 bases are TGTGCCAGCAGCCGAGCGGCTAGCTCCTACAATGAG.

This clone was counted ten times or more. This CDR3 is CASSYGTGGTETQYF. Partial CDR3 DNA: TGTGCCAGCAGCTACGGGACTGGGGGGACAGAGACC. The J gene is TRBJ2-5, the V gene TRBV2, with a weak D call TRBD2 (6 bases). Coverage ceases 3 residues before the CDR3 finishes, and the germline J gene fills in the end. Germline assignment: CDR1 SNHLY and CDR2 FYNNEI. Trimming left V 6 bases short and J 4 bases short, with 18 bases between. The CDR3 sequence is 15 residues long.

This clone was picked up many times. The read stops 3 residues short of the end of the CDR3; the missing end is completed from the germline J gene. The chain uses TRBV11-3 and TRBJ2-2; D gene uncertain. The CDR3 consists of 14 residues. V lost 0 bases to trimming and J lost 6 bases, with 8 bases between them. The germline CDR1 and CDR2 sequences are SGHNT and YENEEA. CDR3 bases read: TGTGCCAGCAGCTTAGAAGGGCAACCCGGGGAG. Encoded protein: CASSLEGQPGE. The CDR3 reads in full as CASSLEGQPGELFF.